These T cell receptor beta chains were read from a single sample in a study of cytomegalovirus exposure and HLA in healthy donors. TCRdb keeps only in-frame clones here, not all; method: immunoSEQ multiplex PCR. Its clone listing holds roughly 200,000 clones. Sequencing was carried out using PBMCs. The receptors here all came from a girl aged 2-10 years in good health and CMV-seropositive. Each CDR3 is given with its conserved first and last residue. A D gene is named only where the DNA matches it firmly.

>TRBV2|TRBD1|TRBJ2-2
TGTGCCAGCAGTGGGGGACAGGGGGCGATCGGGGAGCTGTTTTTT
CASSGGQGAIGELFF
>TRBV7-6|TRBD1|TRBJ2-5
TGTGCCAGCAGCTTATTCGCCGGACAGGGGAGGGAGACCCAGTACTTC
CASSLFAGQGRETQYF
>TRBV19|NA|TRBJ1-5
TGTGCCAGTAGCACCCGGGGGGGCTATAGCAATCAGCCCCAGCATTTT
CASSTRGGYSNQPQHF
>TRBV11-3|NA|TRBJ2-2
TGTGCCAGCAGCTTAGATCGGGGGACCGGGGAGCTGTTTTTT
CASSLDRGTGELFF
>TRBV6-1|NA|TRBJ1-4
TGTGCCAGCAGTGAACCAGGGGTGGGTGAAAAACTGTTTTTT
CASSEPGVGEKLFF
>TRBV13|TRBD1|TRBJ2-7
TGTGCCAGCAGCTTAGGCGGGACAGGGTACAACGAGCAGTACTTC
CASSLGGTGYNEQYF
>TRBV28|TRBD2|TRBJ2-1
TGTGCCAGCAGTAACCTAGCGGGAGAGAGCTCCTACAATGAGCAGTTCTTC
CASSNLAGESSYNEQFF
>TRBV27|NA|TRBJ2-7
TGTGCCAGCAGTTTTAGCGCGGCCTACGAGCAGTACTTC
CASSFSAAYEQYF
>TRBV19|NA|TRBJ1-4
TGTGCCAGTAGTACGCCCCCGTGGGGGAGGAATGAAAAACTGTTTTTT
CASSTPPWGRNEKLFF
>TRBV5-1|NA|TRBJ2-3
TGCGCCAGCAGCTTAGCGACCGGAGATACGCAGTATTTT
CASSLATGDTQYF
>TRBV5-1|TRBD2|TRBJ2-1
TGCGCCAGCACGGAGACTAGCACTAAGAATGAGCAGTTCTTC
CASTETSTKNEQFF
>TRBV6-1|NA|TRBJ1-3
TGTGCCAGCGCAACAGGGTCCGCTGGAAACACCATATATTTT
CASATGSAGNTIYF
>TRBV5-1|NA|TRBJ2-1
TGCGCCAGCAGCCTCAGCTCAGTTGGAAATGAGCGGTTCTTC
CASSLSSVGNERFF
>TRBV29-1|NA|TRBJ2-1
TGCAGCGTTGAATACAGGTACAATGAGCAGTTCTTC
CSVEYRYNEQFF
>TRBV21-1|NA|TRBJ2-7
TGTGCCAGCAGCAAAGCGGGGGACAGGGACTACGAGCAGTACTTC
CASSKAGDRDYEQYF
>TRBV2|NA|TRBJ1-5
TGTGCCAGCAGTGATGGGACACTTTATAGCAATCAGCCCCAGCATTTT
CASSDGTLYSNQPQHF
>TRBV10-2|TRBD1|TRBJ2-5
TGCGCCAGCAGTGTAACCGGGACAGGGGGAGAGACCCAGTACTTC
CASSVTGTGGETQYF
>TRBV27|TRBD2|TRBJ2-4
TGTGCCAGCAGGCTAGCGGGAGGGCCTAAAAACATTCAGTACTTC
CASRLAGGPKNIQYF
>TRBV6-5|NA|TRBJ1-1
TGTGCCAGCAGGGCGGCGAACACTGAAGCTTTCTTT
CASRAANTEAFF
>TRBV7-9|NA|TRBJ1-4
TGTGCCAGCAGCTCACCCCCCAGGATGGAGGATGAAAAACTGTTTTTT
CASSSPPRMEDEKLFF
>TRBV6-5|NA|TRBJ2-1
TGTGCCAGCGCCCGGGGTGCAGTGGACAGCAATGAGCAGTTCTTC
CASARGAVDSNEQFF
>TRBV28|TRBD2|TRBJ2-7
TGTGCCAGCAGTTTGCAGACTAGCGGGCGCCCTAGCTCCTACGAGCAGTACTTC
CASSLQTSGRPSSYEQYF
>TRBV5-4|TRBD2|TRBJ2-7
TGTGCCAGCAGCCCCGGACTAGCGGCATCCTACGAGCAGTACTTC
CASSPGLAASYEQYF
>TRBV28|TRBD1|TRBJ1-2
TGTGCCAGCAACCCCAGGGGGCGAGGCTATGGCTACACCTTC
CASNPRGRGYGYTF
>TRBV28|TRBD1|TRBJ2-5
TGTGCCAGCAGTACGACAGGGTTGGTGCAAGAGACCCAGTACTTC
CASSTTGLVQETQYF
>TRBV13|TRBD1|TRBJ1-2
TGTGCCAGCAGCTCGGCACAGGGGGCGCTAGGCTACACCTTC
CASSSAQGALGYTF
>TRBV29-1|TRBD1|TRBJ1-2
TGCAGCGTTGCAGGGACAGGGTTGTCGAACTATGGCTACACCTTC
CSVAGTGLSNYGYTF
>TRBV9|NA|TRBJ2-6
TGTGCCAGCAGCGCCACTAAGGACATTCGACAGTCTGGGGCCAACGTCCTGACTTTC
CASSATKDIRQSGANVLTF
>TRBV7-2|NA|TRBJ1-2
TGTGCCAGCAGCTTAGACGGGGTTACCCCCTATGGCTACACCTTC
CASSLDGVTPYGYTF
>TRBV27|NA|TRBJ1-2
TGTGCCAGCAGTTTATCGGGGACTGAGTATGGCTACACCTTC
CASSLSGTEYGYTF
>TRBV6-5|TRBD2|TRBJ2-3
TGTGCCAGCAGTTATGGGGGGGTTACGCAGTATTTT
CASSYGGVTQYF
>TRBV5-4|TRBD2|TRBJ2-2
TGTGCCAGCAGCCCTCGACTAGCGGGAGGGAATCCGAACACCGGGGAGCTGTTTTTT
CASSPRLAGGNPNTGELFF
>TRBV9|TRBD1|TRBJ1-2
TGTGCCAGCAGCATGTGGACAGGGGCCGGCGATGAGGATGGCTACACCTTC
CASSMWTGAGDEDGYTF
>TRBV4-1|NA|TRBJ2-7
TGCGCCAGCAGCCAAGATCAAGGGAGCTCCTACGAGCAGTACTTC
CASSQDQGSSYEQYF
>TRBV28|NA|TRBJ1-2
TGTGCCATTGAACCCAATGGCCCGGGACATTCCGGCTCCTATGGCTACACCTTC
CAIEPNGPGHSGSYGYTF
>TRBV11-2|NA|TRBJ1-1
TGTGCCAGCAGCTTTGGGAGGGTGAACACTGAAGCTTTCTTT
CASSFGRVNTEAFF
>TRBV18|TRBD2|TRBJ2-5
TGTGCCAGCTCACCAGGACTAGCGGGAGTTGGAGAGACCCAGTACTTC
CASSPGLAGVGETQYF
>TRBV7-3|TRBD2|TRBJ2-7
TGTGCCAGCAGCCGGCTAGCGGGAGGGGTTGAGCAGTACTTC
CASSRLAGGVEQYF
>TRBV9|TRBD1|TRBJ1-1
TGTGCCAGCAGCGTAGGTGGGACAGGTTCGAACACTGAAGCTTTCTTT
CASSVGGTGSNTEAFF
>TRBV15|NA|TRBJ1-4
TGTGCCACCAGCAGGGGGCCCGAGGACGGGCATGAAAAACTGTTTTTT
CATSRGPEDGHEKLFF
>TRBV11-3|TRBD2|TRBJ2-1
TGTGCCAGCAGCTCACTAGCGGGAGGGCCGAGTGAGCAGTTCTTC
CASSSLAGGPSEQFF
>TRBV6-1|TRBD1|TRBJ2-1
TGTGCCAGCAGTGGGGCAGGGGGCATCTACAATGAGCAGTTCTTC
CASSGAGGIYNEQFF
>TRBV5-1|TRBD1|TRBJ2-7
TGCGCCAGCAGCTTGGGACAGGGGGGCGACGAGCAGTACTTC
CASSLGQGGDEQYF
>TRBV9|NA|TRBJ2-1
TGTGCCAGCAGCGTAGTTGTCGGGGGTGAGCAGTTCTTC
CASSVVVGGEQFF
>TRBV7-9|NA|TRBJ1-5
TGTGCCAGCAGCCCTACTCACAGTCAGCCCCAGCATTTT
CASSPTHSQPQHF
>TRBV6-1|NA|TRBJ1-5
TGTGCCAGCAGTGAAAGTTGGCTTCAGCCCCAGCATTTT
CASSESWLQPQHF
>TRBV6-1|NA|TRBJ1-2
TGTGCCAGCAGTGAAGCGTTCGGACTGTCCTATGGCTACACCTTC
CASSEAFGLSYGYTF
>TRBV6-6|NA|TRBJ1-6
TGTGCCAGCAGGGTCTCAACAGGGTCTAATTCACCCCTCCACTTT
CASRVSTGSNSPLHF
>TRBV7-9|NA|TRBJ1-5
TGTGCCAGCAGCTTAGCCCGTAGCGGCTGGTTGAATCAGCCCCAGCATTTT
CASSLARSGWLNQPQHF
>TRBV5-1|TRBD2|TRBJ2-7
TGCGCCAGCAGCTTGGCCGTTTCTAGCGGGAACTACGAGCAGTACTTC
CASSLAVSSGNYEQYF
>TRBV25-1|TRBD2|TRBJ2-7
TGTGCCAGCAGAGCGGGAGTCTCCGAGCAGTACTTC
CASRAGVSEQYF
>TRBV18|TRBD2|TRBJ2-3
TGTGCCAGCTCACCAAGGGAGGGGAGCACAGATACGCAGTATTTT
CASSPREGSTDTQYF
>TRBV28|TRBD1|TRBJ2-2
TGTGCCAGCAGTTTAAGGACAGGGGGTTGGCCCGGGGAGCTGTTTTTT
CASSLRTGGWPGELFF